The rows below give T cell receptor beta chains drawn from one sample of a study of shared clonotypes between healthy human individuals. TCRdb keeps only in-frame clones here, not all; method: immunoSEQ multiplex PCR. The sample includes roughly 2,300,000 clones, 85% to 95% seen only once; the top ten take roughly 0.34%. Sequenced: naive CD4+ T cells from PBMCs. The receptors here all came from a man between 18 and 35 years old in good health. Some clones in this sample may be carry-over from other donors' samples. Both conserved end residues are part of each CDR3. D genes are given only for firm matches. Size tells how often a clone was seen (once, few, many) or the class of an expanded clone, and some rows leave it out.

TGTGCCAGCAGCTTAGGTCCAGCGGCCTACAATGAGCAGTTCTTC | CASSLGPAAYNEQFF | TRBJ2-1 | TRBV11-2 | - | -
TGTGCCAGCAGTGACTCAACGCCAGGGGACTATGGCTACACCTTC | CASSDSTPGDYGYTF | TRBJ1-2 | TRBV6-1 | - | -
TGCGCCAGCAGCCAAGCCGCGTACAGGGGGCTTGTTGGCTACACCTTC | CASSQAAYRGLVGYTF | TRBJ1-2 | TRBV4-3 | - | TRBD1
TGCGCCAGCAGCCAAGGGGGATGGGGGGCCAGGGGTGAGCAGTTCTTC | CASSQGGWGARGEQFF | TRBJ2-1 | TRBV4-1 | - | -
TGTGCCAGCAGCTCACCCCCAGGGGGCTGGAATTATAGCAATCAGCCCCAGCATTTT | CASSSPPGGWNYSNQPQHF | TRBJ1-5 | TRBV14 | - | TRBD1
TGTGCCAGCGGCACCGGGGGGAGCACTGAAGCTTTCTTT | CASGTGGSTEAFF | TRBJ1-1 | TRBV28 | - | -
TGTGCCAGCAGCTTAGCGGGCCTCTCCTACGAGCAGTACTTC | CASSLAGLSYEQYF | TRBJ2-7 | TRBV11-2 | - | -
TGTGCCAGCTCACCAACAGGAAACTCTGGAAACACCATATATTTT | CASSPTGNSGNTIYF | TRBJ1-3 | TRBV18 | - | -
TGTGCCAGCAGCTCCTTGGACAGAGTCCAAGAGACCCAGTACTTC | CASSSLDRVQETQYF | TRBJ2-5 | TRBV11-1 | - | -
TGTGCCAGCAGCTTAGACGGCCGCTCCTACGAGCAGTACTTC | CASSLDGRSYEQYF | TRBJ2-7 | TRBV7-2 | - | -
TGTGCCAGCAGCGCGGGACAGGTGAACACTGAAGCTTTCTTT | CASSAGQVNTEAFF | TRBJ1-1 | TRBV5-4 | once | TRBD1
TGTGCCAGCAGCTCCTTCGGACTAGCGGGAGGGGTAGATACGCAGTATTTT | CASSSFGLAGGVDTQYF | TRBJ2-3 | TRBV7-3 | - | TRBD2
TGTGCCAGCAGCTTAGAAGGTCAGGGGCGCCTCCAAGAGACCCAGTACTTC | CASSLEGQGRLQETQYF | TRBJ2-5 | TRBV11-2 | - | -
TGTGCCAGCAGTTTACCCGGGACTAGCGGACACTACGAGCAGTACTTC | CASSLPGTSGHYEQYF | TRBJ2-7 | TRBV28 | - | TRBD2
TGTGCCAGCAGCCCTGGGACACGTTATCCGATGAACACCGGGGAGCTGTTTTTT | CASSPGTRYPMNTGELFF | TRBJ2-2 | TRBV9 | once | -
TGTGCCAGCAGCCCGCGGCCGAGGGATCAGCCCCAGCATTTT | CASSPRPRDQPQHF | TRBJ1-5 | TRBV7-4 | once | -
TGTGCCAGCAGATGGGGAGGGGGGGAGACCCAGTACTTC | CASRWGGGETQYF | TRBJ2-5 | TRBV6-1 | once | -
TGCGCCAGCAGTGAGTCTACCAGGGGGGTTACTGAAGCTTTCTTT | CASSESTRGVTEAFF | TRBJ1-1 | TRBV10-1 | - | TRBD1
TGTGCCAGCAGTGAATACGCTTCGGGGAGTACGCGGCAGTTCTTC | CASSEYASGSTRQFF | TRBJ2-1 | TRBV25-1 | - | -
TGTGCCAGCAGCGTAGGACTAGGGAGTTCACAAGAGACCCAGTACTTC | CASSVGLGSSQETQYF | TRBJ2-5 | TRBV9 | - | -
TGTGCCAGCAGTGACGGCGGGCCAGCTTTCTTT | CASSDGGPAFF | TRBJ1-1 | TRBV6-4 | - | -
TGTGCCAGCAGTGAAGGAACTAGCGGGAGCCAAGAGACCCAGTACTTC | CASSEGTSGSQETQYF | TRBJ2-5 | TRBV2 | - | TRBD2
TGTGCCACCAGCAGAGATCTGGGGTCCTCAGATACGCAGTATTTT | CATSRDLGSSDTQYF | TRBJ2-3 | TRBV15 | - | -
TGCAGTGCAGGGAGTCTCTACGAGCAGTACTTC | CSAGSLYEQYF | TRBJ2-7 | TRBV20-1 | - | -
TGTGCCAGCAGTTTCAGGCAGGGGCCCTACGAGCAGTACTTC | CASSFRQGPYEQYF | TRBJ2-7 | TRBV27 | - | -
TGTGCCAGCAGCTATCAGGGAAATAGAGGCCCTGAAGCTTTCTTT | CASSYQGNRGPEAFF | TRBJ1-1 | TRBV5-4 | - | -
TGTGCCTGGAGTGTACTCGATAGGCAGCCCCAGCATTTT | CAWSVLDRQPQHF | TRBJ1-5 | TRBV30 | - | -
TGTGCCAGCAGCGCGGGACTAGCGGGAGGACAAGAGACCCAGTACTTC | CASSAGLAGGQETQYF | TRBJ2-5 | TRBV11-2 | - | TRBD2
TGTGCCAGCAGCTTAGAGCCCGAGGCCTATAATTCACCCCTCCACTTT | CASSLEPEAYNSPLHF | TRBJ1-6 | TRBV7-9 | - | -
TGTGCCAGCTCACTCCGGGACACTCTAAATTCACCCCTCCACTTT | CASSLRDTLNSPLHF | TRBJ1-6 | TRBV18 | - | -
TGCGCCAGCAGCCAACTAGCGGGAGGGAGCACAGATACGCAGTATTTT | CASSQLAGGSTDTQYF | TRBJ2-3 | TRBV12-1 | once | -
TGCGCCAGCAGCCAAGAGGCAGGGCCTGGCACAGATACGCAGTATTTT | CASSQEAGPGTDTQYF | TRBJ2-3 | TRBV4-1 | - | -
TGTGCCAGCAGCCGGACGGGAGACACCCTCCTCAATCAGCCCCAGCATTTT | CASSRTGDTLLNQPQHF | TRBJ1-5 | TRBV4-2 | - | -
TGTGCCAGCAGCCAAGCCACTAGCGGGAGTGCAGATACGCAGTATTTT | CASSQATSGSADTQYF | TRBJ2-3 | TRBV4-2 | - | TRBD2
TGTGCCAGCAGCCAGAGGGACAGCGCAGATACGCAGTATTTT | CASSQRDSADTQYF | TRBJ2-3 | TRBV4-2 | - | TRBD1
TGTGCCACCAGCAGAGATCGACGTCAGCACTATGGCTACACCTTC | CATSRDRRQHYGYTF | TRBJ1-2 | TRBV15 | few | -
TGTGCCAGCACCACCGACAGGACCTACGAGCAGTACTTC | CASTTDRTYEQYF | TRBJ2-7 | TRBV7-9 | - | -
TGTGCCAGCAGGCCTATAGGGGGTTCCGCTGAAGCTTTCTTT | CASRPIGGSAEAFF | TRBJ1-1 | TRBV7-9 | - | -
TGTGCCAGCTCACCACAGACAGGGGGAACTAATGAAAAACTGTTTTTT | CASSPQTGGTNEKLFF | TRBJ1-4 | TRBV18 | - | TRBD1
TGTGCCAGCAGCTTCAGCCGGGCTTACAATGAGCAGTTCTTC | CASSFSRAYNEQFF | TRBJ2-1 | TRBV11-1 | - | -